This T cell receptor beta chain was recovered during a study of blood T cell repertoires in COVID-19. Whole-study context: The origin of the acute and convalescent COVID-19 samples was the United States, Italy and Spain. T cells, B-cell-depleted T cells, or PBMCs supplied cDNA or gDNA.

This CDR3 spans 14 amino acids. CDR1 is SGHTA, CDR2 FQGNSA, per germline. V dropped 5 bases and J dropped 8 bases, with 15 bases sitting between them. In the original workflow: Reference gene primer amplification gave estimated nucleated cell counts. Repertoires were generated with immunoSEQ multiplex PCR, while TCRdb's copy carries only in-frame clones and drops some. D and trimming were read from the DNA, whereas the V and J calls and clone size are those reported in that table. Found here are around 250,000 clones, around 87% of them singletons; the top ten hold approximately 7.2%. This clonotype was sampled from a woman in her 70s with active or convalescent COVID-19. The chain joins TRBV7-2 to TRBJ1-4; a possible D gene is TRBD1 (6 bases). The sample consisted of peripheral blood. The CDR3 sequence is CASSVTGGWEKLFF. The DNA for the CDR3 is TGTGCCAGCAGCGTTACTGGGGGCTGGGAAAAACTGTTTTTT.